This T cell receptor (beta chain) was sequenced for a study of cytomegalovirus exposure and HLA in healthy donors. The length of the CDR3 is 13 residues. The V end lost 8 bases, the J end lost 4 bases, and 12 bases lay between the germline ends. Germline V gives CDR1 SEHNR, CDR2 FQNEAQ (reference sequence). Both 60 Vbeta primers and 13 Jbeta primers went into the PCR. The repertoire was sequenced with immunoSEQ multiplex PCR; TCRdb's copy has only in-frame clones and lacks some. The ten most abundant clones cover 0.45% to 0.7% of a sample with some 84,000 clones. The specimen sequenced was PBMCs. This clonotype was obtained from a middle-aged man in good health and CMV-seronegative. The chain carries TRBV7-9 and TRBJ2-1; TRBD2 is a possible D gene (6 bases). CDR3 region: CASGRGEYNEQFF. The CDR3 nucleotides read TGTGCCAGCGGGCGGGGCGAGTACAATGAGCAGTTCTTC.